This T cell receptor beta chain derives from a study of cytomegalovirus exposure and HLA in healthy donors. Study-level results: Both high specificity and high sensitivity reportedly marked the classifier's diagnosis of cytomegalovirus status. In a later analysis, first-cohort TCR clusters were found to tend to co-occur in the 90 to 150 validation repertoires.

A remark on this clone: Its antigen is not known.

The donors were in the approximately 130-subject validation cohort; that cohort was separate from the roughly 620-subject first cohort. This CDR3 has 16 residues. The germline V and J ends were trimmed by 3 bases and 4 bases, with 15 bases remaining between them. Germline CDR1 is SGHVS and CDR2 is FNYEAQ. Clones were sequenced by immunoSEQ multiplex PCR, and TCRdb holds only the in-frame ones, with some missing. Of about 110,000 clones in the sample, approximately 88% are singletons; the top ten hold about 1.5%. The gene calls are TRBV7-6 and TRBJ2-2, with D possibly TRBD2 on 6 matching bases. Sequenced sample: PBMCs. This receptor was taken from a woman in her twenties or thirties in good health and CMV-seropositive. The CDR3, as DNA: TGTGCCAGCAGCTTGAGGATGGACTACCTCACCGGGGAGCTGTTTTTT. Its translation is CASSLRMDYLTGELFF.